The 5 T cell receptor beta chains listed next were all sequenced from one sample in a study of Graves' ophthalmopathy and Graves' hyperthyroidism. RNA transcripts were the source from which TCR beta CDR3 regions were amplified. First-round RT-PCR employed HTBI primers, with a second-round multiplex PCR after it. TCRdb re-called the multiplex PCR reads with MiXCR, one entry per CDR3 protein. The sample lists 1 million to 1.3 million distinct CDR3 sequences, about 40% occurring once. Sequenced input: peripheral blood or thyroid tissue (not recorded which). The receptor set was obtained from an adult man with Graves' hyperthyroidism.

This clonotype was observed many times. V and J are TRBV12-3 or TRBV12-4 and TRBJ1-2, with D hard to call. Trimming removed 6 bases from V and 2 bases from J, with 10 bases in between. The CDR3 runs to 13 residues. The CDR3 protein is CASSEEQNYGYTF. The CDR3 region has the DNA TGTGCCAGCAGCGAGGAACAGAACTATGGCTACACCTTC.

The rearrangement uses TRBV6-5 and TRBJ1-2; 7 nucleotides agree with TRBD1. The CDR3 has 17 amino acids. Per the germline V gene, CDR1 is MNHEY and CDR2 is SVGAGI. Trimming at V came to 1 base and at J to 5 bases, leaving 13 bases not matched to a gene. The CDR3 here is CASSYYGTALMLYGYTF. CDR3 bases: TGTGCCAGCAGTTACTACGGGACAGCCCTCATGTTATATGGCTACACCTTC.

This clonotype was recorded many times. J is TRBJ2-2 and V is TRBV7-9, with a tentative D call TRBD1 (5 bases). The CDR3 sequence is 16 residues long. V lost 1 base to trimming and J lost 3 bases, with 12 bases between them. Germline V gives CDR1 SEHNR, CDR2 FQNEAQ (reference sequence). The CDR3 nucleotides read TGTGCCAGCAGCTTAGGACAGCTGATCTACACCGGGGAGCTGTTTTTT. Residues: CASSLGQLIYTGELFF.

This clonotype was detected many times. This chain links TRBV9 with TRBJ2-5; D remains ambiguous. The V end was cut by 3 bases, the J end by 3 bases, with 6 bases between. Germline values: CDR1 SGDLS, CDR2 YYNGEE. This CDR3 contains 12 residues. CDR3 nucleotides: TGTGCCAGCAGCGCCCGAGAAGAGACCCAGTACTTC. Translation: CASSAREETQYF.

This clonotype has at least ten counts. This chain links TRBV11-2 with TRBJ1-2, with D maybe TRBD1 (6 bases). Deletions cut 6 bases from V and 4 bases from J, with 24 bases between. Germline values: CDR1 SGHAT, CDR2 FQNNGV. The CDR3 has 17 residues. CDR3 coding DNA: TGTGCCAGCAGTCCGACCGGGACAACCGACAGTCCCTATGGCTACACCTTC. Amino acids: CASSPTGTTDSPYGYTF.